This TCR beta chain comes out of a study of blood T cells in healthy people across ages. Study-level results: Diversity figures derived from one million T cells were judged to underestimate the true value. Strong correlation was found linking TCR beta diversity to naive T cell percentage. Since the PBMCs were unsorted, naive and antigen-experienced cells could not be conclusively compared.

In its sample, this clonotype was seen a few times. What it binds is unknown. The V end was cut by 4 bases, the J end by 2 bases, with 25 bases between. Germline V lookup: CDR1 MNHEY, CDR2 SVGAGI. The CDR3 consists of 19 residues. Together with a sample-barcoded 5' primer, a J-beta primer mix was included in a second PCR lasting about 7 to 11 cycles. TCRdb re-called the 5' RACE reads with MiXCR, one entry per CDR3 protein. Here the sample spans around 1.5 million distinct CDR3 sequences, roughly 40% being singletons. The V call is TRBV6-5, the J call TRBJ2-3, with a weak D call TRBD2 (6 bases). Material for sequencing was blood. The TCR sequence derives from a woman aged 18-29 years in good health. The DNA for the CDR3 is TGTGCCAGCAGTTCCTTTATCTTGCGGGGCCAACACGCCACAGATACGCAGTATTTT. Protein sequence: CASSSFILRGQHATDTQYF.